These 10 T cell receptor beta chains originate from one sample sequenced in a study of OX40 agonist ivuxolimab in advanced cancers. Libraries were prepared through the immunoSEQ multiplex PCR assay. Sourced from immuneACCESS, this table was stored by TCRdb with only in-frame sequences that have V and J called. A share of the clones is absent; for the studies checked, an unresolved V gene accounts for under half, and the remainder has no known explanation. This sample has roughly 80,000 clones in its table, and roughly 84% of those were observed once. The ten most abundant clones make up approximately 6.2% of the sample. Material: CD4+ or CD8+ T cells sorted from blood, obtained in a trial of the OX40 agonist ivuxolimab. Receptor source: an adult with an advanced solid tumor such as melanoma, head and neck, liver or kidney cancer.

This sequence joins TRBV28 and TRBJ2-7; 11 bases are a match to TRBD2. Looked up from germline, CDR1 is MDHEN and CDR2 is SYDVKM. V lost 3 bases to trimming and J lost 2 bases; unmatched junction nucleotides: 12. CDR3 length equals 18 residues. The CDR3 sequence is CASSFRGGLAGGAYEQYF. Here the CDR3 DNA reads TGTGCCAGCAGTTTCCGGGGAGGGCTAGCGGGGGGAGCCTACGAGCAGTACTTC.

The chain has TRBV30 and TRBJ1-5, with a tentative D call TRBD1 (5 bases). V was clipped by 5 bases and J by 3 bases, with 11 bases between them. The CDR3 consists of 13 residues. The germline V gene has CDR1 GTSNPN and CDR2 SVGIG (reference sequence). The CDR3 spells CAWGGRVNQPQHF. CDR3 nucleotide sequence: TGTGCCTGGGGGGGTAGGGTCAATCAGCCCCAGCATTTT.

The chain couples TRBV27 to TRBJ1-4; no definite D call. This CDR3 comprises 15 residues. V was pared by 5 bases and J by 0 bases, with 10 bases between. Germline V gene lookup returns CDR1 MNHEY and CDR2 SMNVEV (reference sequence). The CDR3 region is CASSASPATNEKLFF. The CDR3, as DNA: TGTGCCAGCAGTGCCTCCCCTGCAACTAATGAAAAACTGTTTTTT.

This chain joins TRBV2 and TRBJ2-1; the D gene is possibly TRBD2 (6 bases). The CDR3 is made up of 14 amino acids. Germline V gene lookup returns CDR1 SNHLY and CDR2 FYNNEI. The germline V and J ends were trimmed by 7 bases and 2 bases, with 12 bases remaining between them. CDR3 residues: CASMGGNPYNEQFF. CDR3 sequence (DNA): TGTGCCAGCATGGGCGGGAACCCCTACAATGAGCAGTTCTTC.

The chain combines TRBV19 with TRBJ1-5; the match to TRBD1 covers 12 bases. Germline V gene sequence: CDR1 LNHDA, CDR2 SQIVND (reference sequence). V shed 5 bases and J 5 bases; nucleotides not matched to a gene: 7. The CDR3 covers 16 residues. CDR3 in amino acids: CASSVSGTGGDQPQHF. Here the CDR3 DNA reads TGTGCCAGTAGTGTTTCCGGGACAGGGGGCGATCAGCCCCAGCATTTT.

This clone was detected only once. This chain connects TRBV9 to TRBJ2-5; D gene unclear. The CDR3 runs to 13 residues. In germline, CDR1 is SGDLS, CDR2 YYNGEE. Trimming left V 0 bases short and J 7 bases short, with 10 bases between. CDR3: CASSVEVEATQYF. The CDR3 DNA is TGTGCCAGCAGCGTAGAGGTTGAAGCGACCCAGTACTTC.

This clone is a singleton in its sample. The chain has TRBV2 and TRBJ2-4; D uncertain. The V end lost 6 bases, the J end lost 0 bases, and 12 bases lay between the germline ends. Germline loops: CDR1 SNHLY, CDR2 FYNNEI. The CDR3 covers 15 residues. The CDR3 nucleotides are TGTGCCAGCAGCCGGCCTCTGCTAGCCAAAAACATTCAGTACTTC. It yields the protein CASSRPLLAKNIQYF.

The CDR3 is CASSLSVGMNTEAFF. DNA of the CDR3: TGTGCCAGCAGCTTATCGGTGGGGATGAACACTGAAGCTTTCTTT. This chain connects TRBV7-3 to TRBJ1-1; D remains unclear. CDR3 length equals 15 residues. Germline CDR1 is SGHTA and CDR2 is FQGTGA. Trimming cost V 2 bases and J 0 bases, with 10 bases left between them.

The chain couples TRBV7-2 to TRBJ1-1; no definite D call. The germline V and J ends were trimmed by 1 base and 1 base, with 10 bases remaining between them. Germline-derived CDR1 and CDR2 are SGHTA and FQGNSA. The length of the CDR3 is 15 residues. The CDR3, as DNA: TGTGCCAGCAGCTTAGACAGAGTGGCGAACACTGAAGCTTTCTTT. Amino acid sequence: CASSLDRVANTEAFF.

The rearrangement joins TRBV28 to TRBJ1-5; TRBD1 aligns across 9 bases. The V gene's germline CDR1 is MDHEN and CDR2 SYDVKM. V gave up 3 bases and J gave up 7 bases; unmatched junction bases: 4. The CDR3 consists of 14 residues. The DNA for the CDR3 is TGTGCCAGCAGTTTCGAGGGACAGGGACAGCCCCAGCATTTT. Translating gives CASSFEGQGQPQHF.